This T cell receptor beta chain is drawn from a study of Ad26.COV2.S vaccination and SARS-CoV-2 variants. In the study overall: Ad26.COV2.S, an intramuscular injection, was given once or twice 56 days apart.

To note about this clone: Its specificity is unknown.

Clones were read by immunoSEQ multiplex PCR, and TCRdb kept only the in-frame ones, dropping some. The sample holds about 420,000 clones, 70% to 90% seen once. Study results and limitations: Substantial post-vaccination breadth of spike-specific CD8+ and CD4+ T cell responses was reported. Non-spike TCR breadth showed similarity between vaccine and placebo recipients.

The sample's treatment: some 20 received Ad26.COV2.S at low or high dose, single or two shots; roughly 5 received placebo; per-sample allocation not given. Sampling was performed 63 days after the first vaccine or placebo injection. The receptor comes from a person aged 18 to 59 who received the Ad26.COV2.S COVID-19 vaccine or a placebo. This specimen consisted of peripheral blood, obtained in a trial of Ad26.COV2.S vaccine versus placebo.

This CDR3 is CATAASGNTIYF. CDR3 DNA: TGTGCCACCGCGGCGTCTGGAAACACCATATATTTT. The chain links TRBV10-3 to TRBJ1-3; D remains unclear. V lost 10 bases to trimming and J lost 1 base, with 8 bases between them. Germline V gene sequence: CDR1 ENHRY, CDR2 SYGVKD. The CDR3 has 12 amino acids.